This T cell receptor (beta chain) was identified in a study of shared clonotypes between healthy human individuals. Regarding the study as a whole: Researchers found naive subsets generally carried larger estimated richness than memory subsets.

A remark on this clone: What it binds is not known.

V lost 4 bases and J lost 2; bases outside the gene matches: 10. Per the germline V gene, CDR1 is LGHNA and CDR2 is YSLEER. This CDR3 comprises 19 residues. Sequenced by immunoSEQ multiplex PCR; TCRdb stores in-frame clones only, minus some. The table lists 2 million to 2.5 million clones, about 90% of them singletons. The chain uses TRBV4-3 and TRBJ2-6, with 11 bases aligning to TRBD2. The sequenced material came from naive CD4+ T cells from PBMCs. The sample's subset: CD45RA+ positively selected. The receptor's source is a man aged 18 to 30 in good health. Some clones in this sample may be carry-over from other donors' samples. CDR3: CASSRFSGRALAGANVLTF. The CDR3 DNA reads TGCGCCAGCAGCCGGTTTAGCGGGAGGGCCCTGGCTGGGGCCAACGTCCTGACTTTC.